This T cell receptor beta chain was identified during a study of OX40 agonist ivuxolimab in advanced cancers. The V and J ends lost 8 bases and 5 bases respectively, with 15 bases between them. The CDR3 totals 14 residues. Germline V lookup: CDR1 SGHAT, CDR2 FQNNGV. The assay was immunoSEQ multiplex PCR, and TCRdb's table has in-frame clones only and misses some. The repertoire includes approximately 79,000 clones, about 88% of them detected once, and roughly 2.4% sits in the top ten. Sequencing was performed on CD4+ or CD8+ T cells sorted from blood, taken in a trial of the OX40 agonist ivuxolimab. The J gene is TRBJ2-2, the V gene TRBV11-2, with no clear D. The sequence derives from an adult with an advanced solid tumor such as melanoma, head and neck, liver or kidney cancer. DNA for the CDR3: TGTGCCAGCCGAACTCTAGGCACAACCGGGGAGCTGTTTTTT. Translation: CASRTLGTTGELFF.